Sequencing of this TCR beta chain was carried out in a study of T cell clones after liver transplantation. The CDR3 totals 16 residues. V was clipped by 0 bases and J by 6 bases; unmatched bases: 6. CDR1 and CDR2 (germline): SGDLS, YYNGEE. The table came from immunoSEQ multiplex PCR; TCRdb's copy has only in-frame clones and leaves some out. The table records around 110,000 clones, 90% of them present only once. The V call is TRBV9, the J call TRBJ1-2; 12 bases map to TRBD1. The origin of this receptor is a human patient who received a liver transplant. Some T cells may have come from the graft donor. The material was CD4+ T cells from blood, obtained 12 months after liver transplant. The CDR3 DNA reads as TGTGCCAGCAGCGTAGTGTGGGACAGGGGGCCGGATGGCTACACCTTC. As protein: CASSVVWDRGPDGYTF.